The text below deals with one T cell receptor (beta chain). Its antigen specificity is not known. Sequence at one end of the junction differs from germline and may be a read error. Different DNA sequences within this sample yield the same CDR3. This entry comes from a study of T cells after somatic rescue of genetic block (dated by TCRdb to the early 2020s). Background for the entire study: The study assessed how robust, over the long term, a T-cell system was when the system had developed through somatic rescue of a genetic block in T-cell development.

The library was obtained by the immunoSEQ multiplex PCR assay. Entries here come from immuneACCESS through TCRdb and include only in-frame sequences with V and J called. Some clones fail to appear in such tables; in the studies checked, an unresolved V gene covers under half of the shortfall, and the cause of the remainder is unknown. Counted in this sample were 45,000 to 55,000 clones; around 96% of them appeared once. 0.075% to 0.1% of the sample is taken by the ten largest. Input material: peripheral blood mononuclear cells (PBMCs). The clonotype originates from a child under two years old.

The nucleotide sequence is given as TGTGCCAGCAGCGCGGATCAAGGGGAACTGTTTTTT. Translation gives CASSADQGELFF. The chain is made from TRBV5-6 and TRBJ2-2; the D segment could be TRBD1, given 5 matching bases. Spanning cysteine to phenylalanine, the CDR3 consists of 12 amino acids. The DNA shown is the 36-base CDR3, in frame from base 1. Looking up the germline V gene yields CDR1 SGHDT and CDR2 YYEEEE. Extended through the reference TRBV5-6 and TRBJ2-2 proteins, this CDR3 yields the full variable domain: DAGVTQSPTHLIKTRGQQVTLRCSPKSGHDTVSWYQQALGQGPQFIFQYYEEEERQRGNFPDRFSGHQFPNYSSELNVNALLLGDSALYLCASSADQGELFFGEGSRLTVL.